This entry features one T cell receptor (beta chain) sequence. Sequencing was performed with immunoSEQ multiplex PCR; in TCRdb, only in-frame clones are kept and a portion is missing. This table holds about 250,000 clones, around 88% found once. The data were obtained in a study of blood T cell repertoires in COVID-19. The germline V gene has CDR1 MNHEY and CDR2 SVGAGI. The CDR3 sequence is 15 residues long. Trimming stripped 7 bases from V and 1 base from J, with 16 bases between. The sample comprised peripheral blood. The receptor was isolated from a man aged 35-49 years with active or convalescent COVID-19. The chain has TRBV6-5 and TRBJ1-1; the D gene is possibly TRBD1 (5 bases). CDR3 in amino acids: CASTPDSPKNTEAFF. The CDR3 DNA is TGTGCCAGCACCCCCGACAGCCCAAAGAACACTGAAGCTTTCTTT.